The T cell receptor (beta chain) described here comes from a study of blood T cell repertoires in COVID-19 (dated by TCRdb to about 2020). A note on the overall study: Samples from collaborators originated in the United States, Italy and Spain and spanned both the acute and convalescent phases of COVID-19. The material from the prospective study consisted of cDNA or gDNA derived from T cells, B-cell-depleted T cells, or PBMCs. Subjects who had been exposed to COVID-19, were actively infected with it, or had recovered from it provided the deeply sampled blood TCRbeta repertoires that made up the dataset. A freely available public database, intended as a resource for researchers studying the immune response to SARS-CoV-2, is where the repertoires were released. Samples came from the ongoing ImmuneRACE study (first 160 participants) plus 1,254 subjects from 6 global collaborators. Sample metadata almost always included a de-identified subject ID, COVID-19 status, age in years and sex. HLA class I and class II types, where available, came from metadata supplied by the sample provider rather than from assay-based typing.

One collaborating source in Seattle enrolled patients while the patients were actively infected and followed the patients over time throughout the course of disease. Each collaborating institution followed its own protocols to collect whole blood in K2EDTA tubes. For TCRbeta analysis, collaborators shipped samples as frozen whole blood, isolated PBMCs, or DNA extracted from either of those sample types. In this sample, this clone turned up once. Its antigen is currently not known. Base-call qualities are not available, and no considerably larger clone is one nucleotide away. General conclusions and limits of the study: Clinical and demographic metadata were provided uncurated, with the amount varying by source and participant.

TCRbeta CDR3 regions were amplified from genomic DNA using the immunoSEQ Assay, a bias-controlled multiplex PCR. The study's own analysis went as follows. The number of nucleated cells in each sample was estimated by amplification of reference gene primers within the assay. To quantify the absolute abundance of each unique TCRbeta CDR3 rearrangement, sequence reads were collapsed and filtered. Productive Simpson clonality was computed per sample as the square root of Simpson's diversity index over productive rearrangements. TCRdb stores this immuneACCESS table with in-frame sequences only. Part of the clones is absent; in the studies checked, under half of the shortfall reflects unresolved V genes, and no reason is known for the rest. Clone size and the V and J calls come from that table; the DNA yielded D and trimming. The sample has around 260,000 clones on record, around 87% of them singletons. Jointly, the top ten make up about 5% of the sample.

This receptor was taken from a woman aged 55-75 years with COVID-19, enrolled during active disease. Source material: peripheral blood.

The base sequence is TGTGCCAGCAGCCCCCACCGACAGGGGGTCGGGGGCTACACCTTC. Translated, this is CASSPHRQGVGGYTF. Rearrangement joined TRBV7-9 to TRBJ1-2; TRBD1 agrees with 9 junctional bases. After removal of 5 bases from V and 8 bases from J, the junction retains 12 bases not matched to a gene. The CDR3 goes from the cysteine to the phenylalanine over 15 residues. The only DNA kept is the CDR3, 45 bases in frame from the first base. The germline V gene (reference sequence) supplies CDR1 SEHNR and CDR2 FQNEAQ. Outside the CDR3, residues come from the reference TRBV7-9 and TRBJ1-2 proteins, so the full variable domain is: DTGVSQNPRHKITKRGQNVTFRCDPISEHNRLYWYRQTLGQGPEFLTYFQNEAQLEKSRLLSDRFSAERPKGSFSTLEIQRTEQGDSAMYLCASSPHRQGVGGYTFGSGTRLTVV.